In this sample, the clone carrying this T cell receptor (beta chain) turned up many times. Its antigen is not known. Each CDR3 protein is one row after TCRdb ran MiXCR on the reads. Of about 770,000 distinct CDR3 sequences in the sample, about 27% were seen once. The sample belongs to a study of T cell repertoires in cytomegalovirus infection. Trimming shortened V by 5 bases and J by 1 base, and 9 bases separated the two germline ends. The CDR3 sequence is 13 residues long. CDR1 and CDR2 from the germline V gene are SGHVS and FQNEAQ. This sequence joins TRBV7-8 and TRBJ2-7; tentative D call: TRBD1 (6 bases). Sequenced here: cultured CD8+ T cells from PBMCs, sampled from culture after CMV antigen stimulation. The source of this sequence is a human donor in good health (CMV status not recorded). Some clones in this sample may be carry-over from other donors' samples. CDR3: CASSVGQSYEQYV. In nucleotides, the CDR3 is TGTGCCAGCAGCGTCGGACAGTCCTACGAGCAGTACGTC.